Shown below are 31 T cell receptor beta chains from a single sample sequenced in a study of spatial heterogeneity in lung cancer. Time point in this sample: sample taken at primary tumor resection. Sequencing covered unsorted whole RNA taken from tumor, nontumor lung or frozen PBMC. TCRdb fed the 5' RACE reads into MiXCR, producing one record per CDR3 protein. The data show about 48,000 distinct CDR3 sequences, with approximately 5% seen just once and around 10% held by the top ten. The source was PBMCs, collected at surgery. The receptors were gathered from a male donor with early-stage non-small cell lung cancer.

This clonotype was seen at least ten times. J is TRBJ2-3 and V is TRBV3-1; 7 nucleotides match TRBD1. Trimming removed 2 bases from V and 6 bases from J; junction bases left unmatched: 5. The germline V gene has CDR1 LGHDT and CDR2 YNNKEL (reference sequence). CDR3 length: 14 residues. CDR3 amino acids: CASSQRRGRDTQYF. The CDR3 DNA sequence: TGTGCCAGCAGCCAAAGAAGGGGGCGGGATACGCAGTATTTT.

This clonotype was seen only a few times. This chain joins TRBV7-6 and TRBJ2-5; D may correspond to TRBD1 or TRBD2 (5 bases each). The CDR3 is 13 amino acids. V lost 5 bases, J lost 8 bases, and 15 bases lay in between. CDR1 is SGHVS, CDR2 FNYEAQ, per germline. The chain's CDR3 is CASSPGTFITQYF. CDR3 nucleotide sequence: TGTGCCAGCAGCCCCGGGACGTTTATCACCCAGTACTTC.

This clonotype has ten or more counts. This sequence joins TRBV4-1 and TRBJ1-1, with TRBD1 matching 9 bases. This CDR3 has 17 residues. Trimming cost V 1 base and J 0 bases; bases outside gene matches: 6. CDR1 MGHRA and CDR2 YSYEKL come from the germline V gene. The CDR3: CASSQVGTGILNTEAFF. Written as DNA, the CDR3 is TGCGCCAGCAGCCAAGTTGGGACAGGGATTTTGAACACTGAAGCTTTCTTT.

This clonotype was detected many times. DNA of the CDR3: TGCAGCGTTGCTGGGACAGGGGGCAAGGGGAACACTGAAGCTTTCTTT. This gives the protein CSVAGTGGKGNTEAFF. This chain links TRBV29-1 with TRBJ1-1, with 12 bases fitting TRBD1. The CDR3 spans 16 residues. Per the germline V gene, CDR1 is SQVTM and CDR2 is ANQGSEA. J lost 1 base, V lost 4 bases, and 7 bases had no gene match.

Many counts were recorded for this clonotype. The gene calls are TRBV20-1 and TRBJ2-5; D is perhaps TRBD1 (5 bases). Per the germline V gene, CDR1 is DFQATT and CDR2 is SNEGSKA (reference sequence). The V and J ends lost 5 bases and 6 bases respectively, with 16 bases between them. CDR3 length: 13 amino acids. CDR3 nucleotide sequence: TGCAGTGCTTTCTCAGGGTCGCGGAAGACCCAGTACTTC. It encodes CSAFSGSRKTQYF.

In its sample, this clonotype was seen many times. V gene TRBV11-2 combines with J gene TRBJ2-1; 8 bases agree with TRBD1. Germline V gene sequence: CDR1 SGHAT, CDR2 FQNNGV. V shed 4 bases, J shed 4 bases, and the junction held 9 bases outside the gene matches. CDR3 length: 16 residues. The CDR3 is CASSSTRTGRYNEQFF. For the CDR3, the DNA is TGTGCCAGCAGCTCAACTAGGACAGGGAGATACAATGAGCAGTTCTTC.

This clonotype was seen at least ten times. The J gene is TRBJ2-5, the V gene TRBV29-1, with 9 bases identical to TRBD2. Trimming at V came to 8 bases and at J to 5 bases, leaving 12 bases not matched to a gene. The CDR3 runs to 14 residues. CDR1 is SQVTM and CDR2 is ANQGSEA in the germline V gene. In DNA form, the CDR3 reads TGCAGCTCAACCGGGACTAGCAGACGGGAGACCCAGTACTTC. Residues: CSSTGTSRRETQYF.

Many counts were recorded for this clonotype. J is TRBJ1-1 and V is TRBV6-5; D call uncertain. The CDR3 runs 12 residues. The germline V gene encodes CDR1 MNHEY and CDR2 SVGAGI. Deletions cut 6 bases from V and 2 bases from J, with 7 bases between. In DNA, the CDR3 is TGTGCCAGCAGACGACCAAACACTGAAGCTTTCTTT. It yields the protein CASRRPNTEAFF.

This clonotype was counted ten times or more. This chain uses TRBV12-3 or TRBV12-4 with TRBJ1-1; D is uncertain. V was pared by 7 bases and J by 10 bases, with 16 bases between. This CDR3 has 12 residues. The CDR3 here is CASIPGLHGAFF. As DNA, the CDR3 is TGTGCCAGCATCCCTGGTCTGCATGGAGCTTTCTTT.

This clonotype was picked up many times. This CDR3 is CASSFRGQGKEQYF. CDR3 sequence (DNA): TGTGCCAGCAGTTTCCGGGGACAGGGCAAAGAGCAGTACTTC. V gene TRBV6-6 combines with J gene TRBJ2-7, with 9 bases that match TRBD1. The V gene end was trimmed by 4 bases and the J gene end by 7 bases; junction bases not matched to a gene: 8. This CDR3 region has 14 residues. Germline CDR1 is MNHNY and CDR2 is SVGAGI (reference sequence).

This clonotype has only a few counts. V gene TRBV18 combines with J gene TRBJ2-5, with a weak D call TRBD1 (5 bases). There are 14 residues in the CDR3. Trimming removed 2 bases at V and 4 bases at J, with 11 bases between. Looked up from germline, CDR1 is KGHSH and CDR2 is LQKENI. CDR3 residues: CASSPDSDTETQYF. CDR3 DNA sequence: TGTGCCAGCTCACCAGATTCGGACACAGAGACCCAGTACTTC.

The chain uses TRBV7-8 and TRBJ2-3; TRBD2 is a possible D gene (6 bases). Germline lookup yields CDR1 SGHVS and CDR2 FQNEAQ. The V gene lost 0 bases and the J gene lost 6 bases, with 28 bases spanning the gap. This CDR3 is 20 amino acids long. The CDR3 spells CASSLALPRISGPHLDTQYF. As DNA, the CDR3 is TGTGCCAGCAGCTTAGCCCTCCCCCGTATTAGCGGACCACACTTGGATACGCAGTATTTT.

This clonotype was recorded many times. J is TRBJ1-1 and V is TRBV28, with 7 bases lining up with TRBD1. V was pared by 6 bases and J by 5 bases, with 9 bases of the junction left unmatched. CDR1 MDHEN and CDR2 SYDVKM come from the germline V gene. The CDR3 is 14 amino acids. CDR3 region: CASRIRAGGTEAFF. The CDR3 nucleotides read TGTGCCAGCAGGATCCGCGCAGGGGGGACTGAAGCTTTCTTT.

This clonotype was observed many times. The chain couples TRBV5-1 to TRBJ1-1; 8 bases agree with TRBD1. J gave up 2 bases and V 0 bases, and 9 bases lay outside the gene matches. Germline CDR1 and CDR2: SGHRS and YFSETQ. The CDR3 has 17 amino acids. DNA for the CDR3: TGCGCCAGCAGCTTGGCAGGGGGCGCGATTTTTAACACTGAAGCTTTCTTT. Translating it yields CASSLAGGAIFNTEAFF.

This clonotype was detected many times. The chain recombines TRBV24-1 with TRBJ2-1; 11 positions agree with TRBD2. The V segment lost 4 bases and the J segment 4 bases; nucleotides outside the gene matches: 11. The CDR3 sequence is 18 residues long. From germline, CDR1 is KGHDR and CDR2 SFDVKD. CDR3 nucleotide sequence: TGTGCCACCAGTGACACGACTAGCGGGACGACCGTATACAATGAGCAGTTCTTC. The encoded protein is CATSDTTSGTTVYNEQFF.

This clonotype was observed many times. The chain links TRBV7-3 to TRBJ2-3, with TRBD2 matching 11 bases. The germline V gene has CDR1 SGHTA and CDR2 FQGTGA. V lost 6 bases and J lost 5; bases outside the gene matches: 13. The CDR3 sequence is 17 residues long. The CDR3 bases are TGTGCCAGCAGACTAGTGGGGTTAGCGGGAGGGAGAGATACGCAGTATTTT. It specifies CASRLVGLAGGRDTQYF. The full variable domain, completed using reference TRBV7-3 and TRBJ2-3, is GAGVSQTPSNKVTEKGKYVELRCDPISGHTALYWYRQSLGQGPEFLIYFQGTGAADDSGLPNDRFFAVRPEGSVSTLKIQRTERGDSAVYLCASRLVGLAGGRDTQYFGPGTRLTVL.

This clonotype was detected ten times or more. This rearrangement joins TRBV19 to TRBJ2-2, with 8 bases lining up with TRBD2. Losses at the gene ends were 10 bases for V and 6 bases for J; bases not matched to a gene: 4. The germline CDR1 and CDR2 sequences are LNHDA and SQIVND (reference sequence). This CDR3 comprises 12 residues. CDR3: CATLAGAGELFF. In DNA, the CDR3 is TGTGCCACCCTAGCGGGCGCCGGGGAGCTGTTTTTT.

This clonotype was counted between two and nine times. This chain uses TRBV5-1 with TRBJ2-3; 11 positions agree with TRBD2. The CDR3 consists of 16 residues. Germline loops: CDR1 SGHRS, CDR2 YFSETQ. After removal of 3 bases from V and 0 bases from J, the junction contained 3 bases not matched to a gene. CDR3 amino acids: CASSYRTSGSTDTQYF. The DNA of the CDR3 is TGCGCCAGCAGCTATAGGACTAGCGGGAGCACAGATACGCAGTATTTT.

This clonotype was seen many times. The chain has TRBV19 and TRBJ2-1; TRBD2 matches 10 bases. Unmatched junction bases numbered 3, after V lost 0 bases and J lost 4 bases. CDR3 length: 16 amino acids. Germline V gene data show CDR1 as LNHDA and CDR2 as SQIVND (reference sequence). CDR3 in DNA: TGTGCCAGTAGTATAGAAGCTAGCGGGAGTTACAATGAGCAGTTCTTC. Translated: CASSIEASGSYNEQFF.

This clonotype was recorded many times. The rearrangement links TRBV27 to TRBJ1-5, with D possibly being TRBD1 (5 bases). CDR1 MNHEY and CDR2 SMNVEV come from the germline V gene (reference sequence). V dropped 5 bases and J dropped 7 bases, with 12 bases sitting between them. CDR3 length: 13 amino acids. The CDR3 bases are TGTGCCAGCAGTCTGGGGCGGGACCAGCCCCAGCATTTT. Translation: CASSLGRDQPQHF.

This clonotype was counted at least ten times. The V call is TRBV20-1, the J call TRBJ2-7; D perhaps matches TRBD1 (5 bases). CDR3 length equals 12 residues. V was shortened by 1 base and J by 6 bases, with 10 bases between the two germline ends. In germline, CDR1 is DFQATT, CDR2 SNEGSKA (reference sequence). CDR3 residues: CSARGRTGEQYF. CDR3 sequence (DNA): TGCAGTGCTAGAGGTAGAACAGGCGAGCAGTACTTC.

This clonotype was detected many times. Written as DNA, the CDR3 is TGTGCCAGCAGCCCCCAGCGAGATACGCAGTATTTT. The encoded protein is CASSPQRDTQYF. The chain is built from TRBV7-2 and TRBJ2-3; no definite D call. There are 12 residues in the CDR3. Germline loops: CDR1 SGHTA, CDR2 FQGNSA. V lost 5 bases, J lost 5 bases, and 8 bases lay in between. The complete variable domain, with remaining parts taken from reference TRBV7-2 and TRBJ2-3, reads GAGVSQSPSNKVTEKGKDVELRCDPISGHTALYWYRQSLGQGLEFLIYFQGNSAPDKSGLPSDRFSAERTGGSVSTLTIQRTQQEDSAVYLCASSPQRDTQYFGPGTRLTVL.

The chain joins TRBV24-1 to TRBJ2-3, with 8 bases identical to TRBD2. The CDR3 is made up of 14 amino acids. CDR1 KGHDR and CDR2 SFDVKD come from the germline V gene. Germline trimming cut 7 bases from V and 4 bases from J; bases unmatched to any gene: 6. CDR3 residues: CATRGLADSDTQYF. CDR3 nucleotide sequence: TGTGCCACCAGAGGACTAGCAGATTCAGATACGCAGTATTTT.

This clonotype was found many times. The chain uses TRBV11-3 and TRBJ1-5; D call uncertain. Germline loops: CDR1 SGHNT, CDR2 YENEEA. Trimming stripped 5 bases from V and 9 bases from J, with 17 bases between. The CDR3 spans 14 residues. The CDR3 loop reads CASSPSSPVGPQHF. CDR3 DNA: TGTGCCAGCAGCCCTAGTAGCCCAGTGGGGCCCCAGCATTTT. Full variable domain (outside the CDR3, taken from reference TRBV11-3 and TRBJ1-5): EAGVVQSPRYKIIEKKQPVAFWCNPISGHNTLYWYLQNLGQGPELLIRYENEEAVDDSQLPKDRFSAERLKGVDSTLKIQPAELGDSAVYLCASSPSSPVGPQHFGDGTRLSIL.

This clonotype was found a few times. The rearrangement uses TRBV18 and TRBJ1-6; D unclear. V shed 1 base and J shed 6 bases, with 10 bases lying between them. The length of the CDR3 is 15 residues. Germline V gives CDR1 KGHSH, CDR2 LQKENI. The CDR3 DNA follows: TGTGCCAGCTCACCACAGGGCAGTGTTAATTCACCCCTCCACTTT. This encodes CASSPQGSVNSPLHF.

This clonotype was observed many times. The chain carries TRBV7-2 and TRBJ2-3; TRBD2 agrees at 12 bases. CDR3 length: 15 amino acids. Germline lookup yields CDR1 SGHTA and CDR2 FQGNSA. With 5 bases clipped from V and 6 bases from J, the junction kept 6 bases outside the gene matches. The CDR3 region has the DNA TGTGCCAGCAGCCGACTAGCGGGAGCTCTGGATACGCAGTATTTT. It encodes CASSRLAGALDTQYF.

This clonotype appeared many times. The rearrangement uses TRBV29-1 and TRBJ2-5, with 10 bases that match TRBD1. Germline CDR1 is SQVTM and CDR2 is ANQGSEA. The CDR3 extends over 14 amino acids. Trimming cost V 7 bases and J 3 bases; bases outside gene matches: 8. This CDR3 reads CSGAGTGVEETQYF. CDR3 DNA sequence: TGCAGCGGCGCCGGGACAGGGGTTGAAGAGACCCAGTACTTC. The full variable domain, completed using reference TRBV29-1 and TRBJ2-5, is SAVISQKPSRDICQRGTSLTIQCQVDSQVTMMFWYRQQPGQSLTLIATANQGSEATYESGFVIDKFPISRPNLTFSTLTVSNMSPEDSSIYLCSGAGTGVEETQYFGPGTRLLVL.

In this sample, this clonotype turned up many times. This rearrangement joins TRBV10-3 to TRBJ2-7, with 12 bases identical to TRBD2. The germline gives CDR1 ENHRY, CDR2 SYGVKD. V shed 3 bases and J 5 bases; nucleotides not matched to a gene: 11. The CDR3 loop spans 17 amino acids. The CDR3 nucleotides are TGTGCCATCAGTGATGTAGGTCCTAGCGGGAGGGCCCACGAGCAGTACTTC. Its translation: CAISDVGPSGRAHEQYF.

At least ten counts were recorded for this clonotype. V and J are TRBV9 and TRBJ2-1, with D perhaps given as TRBD1 or TRBD2 (7 bases each). Germline CDR1 reads SGDLS; CDR2 reads YYNGEE. The CDR3 length is 15 residues. Between the trimmed V and J ends, which lost 3 bases and 5 bases, there was a span of 15 bases. CDR3 nucleotide sequence: TGTGCCAGCAGCGGCCGGGACAGCGGGAACAATGAGCAGTTCTTC. Protein sequence: CASSGRDSGNNEQFF.

This clonotype has a count of ten or more. The J gene is TRBJ1-1, the V gene TRBV4-1; the D gene is possibly TRBD1 (6 bases). CDR3 length: 17 amino acids. Germline CDR1 is MGHRA and CDR2 is YSYEKL. V dropped 0 bases and J dropped 3 bases, with 17 bases sitting between them. The CDR3 sequence is CASSQDNWGARDTEAFF. Written as DNA, the CDR3 is TGCGCCAGCAGCCAAGATAATTGGGGGGCGCGGGACACTGAAGCTTTCTTT.

This clonotype has ten or more counts. This sequence joins TRBV29-1 and TRBJ2-2; either TRBD1 or TRBD2 may supply D (6 bases each). V gave up 6 bases and J gave up 0 bases, with 11 bases separating them. Germline loops: CDR1 SQVTM, CDR2 ANQGSEA. CDR3 length equals 14 residues. The CDR3 nucleotides are TGCAGCGTGGGGGCGGGACCGAACACCGGGGAGCTGTTTTTT. It translates to CSVGAGPNTGELFF.